This TCR beta chain was recorded in a study of blood T cell repertoires in COVID-19. Participants had their cohort set by participant-reported clinical history. CDR3 length equals 16 residues. Unmatched junction bases numbered 1, after V lost 1 base and J lost 2 bases. Germline CDR1 SGHDN, CDR2 FVKESK. Original analysis: Reference gene primer amplification gave estimated nucleated cell counts. This table comes from immunoSEQ multiplex PCR, and its TCRdb copy is limited to in-frame clones, with some not included. Clone size and the V and J calls come from that table; the DNA yielded D and trimming. The sample consists of about 220,000 clones, roughly 89% of them appearing once.

The specimen sequenced was PBMCs or T cells enriched from blood (not recorded which). The chain carries TRBV14 and TRBJ1-6; 8 positions agree with TRBD1. This sequence was found in a middle-aged woman who had recovered from COVID-19. CDR3 sequence: CASSQGTGTYNSPLHF. CDR3 DNA sequence: TGTGCCAGCAGCCAAGGGACAGGGACCTATAATTCACCCCTCCACTTT.